This T cell receptor (beta chain) was sequenced in a study of T cells in localized non-small cell lung cancer. This clone was seen more than once but under ten times. Its antigen is as yet unknown. The CDR3 is 18 residues long. Per germline, CDR1 MRHNA and CDR2 SNTAGT. The germline V and J ends were trimmed by 4 bases and 1 base, with 19 bases remaining between them. Method: immunoSEQ multiplex PCR; TCRdb's copy keeps in-frame clones and lacks some. The table lists more than 1,500 clones, 25% to 30% of them singletons. Overall study findings and caveats: Adjacent uninvolved lung tissue had the highest T cell clonality, exceeding tumor. Because sequencing included only one region (of the tumor), heterogeneity remains possible.

The rearrangement uses TRBV6-4 and TRBJ1-4; D is unresolved. Sequences were derived from normal lung tissue next to the tumor, sampled before any cancer treatment. The clonotype was recovered from a male donor at least 60 years old with stage II squamous cell lung carcinoma. CDR3 residues: CASSANSLIGRTNEKLFF. The CDR3 bases are TGTGCCAGCAGTGCTAACAGTCTGATCGGCAGAACTAATGAAAAACTGTTTTTT.